This record covers a single T cell receptor (beta chain). Its antigen is unknown. This entry is derived from a study of cytomegalovirus exposure and HLA in healthy donors. General study points: In a later analysis, DRB1 alleles had the most associated TCRs; HLA-C alleles the fewest.

CDR3 length equals 17 residues. After removal of 7 bases from V and 1 base from J, the junction contained 13 bases not matched to a gene. Germline V gives CDR1 LNHDA, CDR2 SQIVND (reference sequence). The primer mix had 60 Vbeta and 13 Jbeta primers. Using immunoSEQ multiplex PCR, the repertoire was profiled, and TCRdb retains in-frame clones only, with some absent. In the table there are roughly 170,000 clones, 60% to 80% of which are singletons. The sample taken for sequencing was PBMCs. This clonotype originated in a woman in her 50s in good health and CMV-seropositive. J is TRBJ1-5 and V is TRBV19; 7 nucleotides align to TRBD1. The CDR3 protein is CASTPTGHLMSNQPQHF. The CDR3 nucleotides are TGTGCCAGTACTCCGACAGGGCACTTGATGAGCAATCAGCCCCAGCATTTT.